This T cell receptor beta chain stems from a study of blood T cell repertoires in COVID-19 (dated by TCRdb to the early 2020s). With regard to the full study: Samples from collaborators originated in the United States, Italy and Spain and spanned both the acute and convalescent phases of COVID-19. The prospective study material was composed of cDNA or gDNA derived from T cells, B-cell-depleted T cells, or PBMCs. Deeply sampled blood TCRbeta repertoires from subjects exposed to, actively infected with, or recovered from COVID-19 were included in the dataset. The repertoires were made available in a free public database intended to serve as a resource for research on the immune response to SARS-CoV-2. The samples were drawn from the first 160 participants of the ongoing ImmuneRACE study and from 950 to 1,500 subjects provided by 6 global collaborators. The sample metadata nearly always contained a de-identified subject ID, COVID-19 status, age in years and sex. Where available, HLA class I and class II types were obtained from metadata supplied by the sample provider rather than from assay-based typing.

TCRbeta CDR3 regions were amplified from genomic DNA using the immunoSEQ Assay, a bias-controlled multiplex PCR. In the paper's pipeline: The number of nucleated cells in each sample was estimated by amplification of reference gene primers within the assay. Sequence reads were collapsed and filtered to measure the absolute abundance of every unique TCRbeta CDR3 rearrangement. For each sample, productive Simpson clonality was calculated as the square root of Simpson's diversity index over productive rearrangements. The source is immuneACCESS, and TCRdb retained only in-frame sequences with V and J called. Part of the clones is not carried over; for the studies checked, unresolved V genes explain less than half of this, and the remainder is unexplained. The V and J calls and clone size are taken from that table; D and trimming were inferred from the DNA. The sample contains 200,000 to 250,000 clones, nearly 90% of them found a single time. Jointly, the top ten make up over 12% of the sample.

On this clone: Its specific antigen is unknown. No base-level quality is on record; no much larger clone is a single base apart.

Study-wide conclusions, independent of this receptor: Clinical and demographic metadata were provided uncurated, with the amount varying by source and participant.

In the prospective study, participants were 18 to 89 years old, resided in 25 or so geographic areas of the United States, and were enrolled through a virtual design. In the prospective study, cohorts were assigned on the basis of participant-reported clinical history obtained from a screening survey and a study questionnaire. Exposed participants were defined as having been in contact with someone with a PCR-confirmed or clinician-diagnosed COVID-19 case within 2 weeks of study entry. Mobile phlebotomists in the prospective study collected whole blood, serum and a nasopharyngeal or oropharyngeal swab from every participant. Prospective study participants could optionally give additional blood draws and questionnaires over an approximately 2-month period. Before DNA extraction, blood samples from the prospective study were shipped at room temperature or frozen. V is reduced by 4 bases and J by 8 bases, leaving a spacing of 6 bases between them. The CDR3 holds 11 amino acids from the cysteine to the phenylalanine. Solely the CDR3 DNA is kept, with 33 bases framed from the first base. Per the germline V gene, ENHRY is the CDR1 and SYGVKD is the CDR2.

This TCR came from a young man who had been exposed to COVID-19. The chain links TRBV10-3 with TRBJ2-1, with the D gene call left open. Specimen: PBMCs or T cells enriched from blood (not recorded which). The CDR3 amino acid sequence is: CAISGRDEQFF. The sequence in DNA is TGTGCCATCAGTGGGAGAGATGAGCAGTTCTTC.